This T cell receptor (beta chain) stems from a study of identical twins. TCRdb called the 5' RACE reads again in MiXCR, with one record for every CDR3 protein. The sample carries some 590,000 distinct CDR3 sequences, around a tenth recorded once. V shed 4 bases, J shed 2 bases, and the junction held 6 bases outside the gene matches. Looked up from germline, CDR1 is SGHTA and CDR2 is FQGTGA. This CDR3 spans 15 amino acids. As concerns this clonotype: The antigen remains unidentified.

Study conclusions and caveats: There were fewer insertions in abundant cord blood beta clonotypes, but memory repertoires showed no such pattern.

Another study also made use of these data, one on yellow fever vaccine responses in identical twins. As that report states: Twins' vaccine T cell response reportedly seemed partly convergent, partly personalized.

This sequence joins TRBV7-3 and TRBJ2-5; 8 nucleotides align to TRBD1. Input material: PBMCs. The source is a woman aged 18-29 years in good health. The CDR3 region has the DNA TGTGCCAGCAGCTCTGGACAGGGAAAACAAGAGACCCAGTACTTC. Translating gives CASSSGQGKQETQYF.